This T cell receptor (beta chain) is from a study of OX40 agonist ivuxolimab in advanced cancers. Profiling relied on immunoSEQ multiplex PCR, and the TCRdb table lists in-frame clones only, not all of them. There are some 97,000 clones in the sample; over 75% occur only once, and around 0.16% lies in the top ten. This CDR3 is 14 amino acids long. V gave up 8 bases and J gave up 6 bases, with 17 bases separating them. Germline CDR1 SNHLY, CDR2 FYNNEI. Exclusion of a patient followed from autoimmune disease history or systemic immunosuppression. The chain combines TRBV2 with TRBJ1-3; D gene unclear. This TCR was recovered from an adult with an advanced solid tumor such as melanoma, head and neck, liver or kidney cancer. This specimen consisted of CD4+ or CD8+ T cells sorted from blood, obtained in a trial of the OX40 agonist ivuxolimab. As DNA, the CDR3 is TGTGCCAGCTCTAAGATAGGGTCGGCAAACACCATATATTTT. This codes for CASSKIGSANTIYF.